The 29 T cell receptor beta chains below were found in one sample sequenced in a study of T cells in Graves' hyperthyroidism and ophthalmopathy. The source material, RNA transcripts, was used to amplify TCR beta CDR3 regions. During a first-round RT-PCR of the TCR CDR3, the HTBI primer set was used. Using its own MiXCR run on the multiplex PCR reads, TCRdb lists one record per CDR3 protein. The sample yields roughly 380,000 distinct CDR3 sequences, approximately 15% seen once. Sequencing was performed on blood. These receptors were obtained from a woman aged 60 to 75 with Graves' hyperthyroidism.

This clonotype has a count of ten or more. The chain links TRBV7-9 to TRBJ2-1, with 9 bases fitting TRBD1. The CDR3 is 15 amino acids. From germline, CDR1 is SEHNR and CDR2 FQNEAQ (reference sequence). The J segment lost 7 bases and the V segment lost 5 bases, leaving 9 bases of the junction unmatched. The CDR3 DNA follows: TGTGCCAGCAGCCCGAGGGGACAGGGTAGGAATGAGCAGTTCTTC. Protein product: CASSPRGQGRNEQFF.

This clonotype was observed many times. The rearrangement joins TRBV11-2 to TRBJ2-2; D perhaps matches TRBD1 (6 bases). This CDR3 contains 15 residues. Germline CDR1 reads SGHAT; CDR2 reads FQNNGV. V lost 0 bases, J lost 5 bases, and 10 bases lay in between. The CDR3, as DNA: TGTGCCAGCAGCTTAGATAGGGGGACGACCGGGGAGCTGTTTTTT. Translated, it gives CASSLDRGTTGELFF.

The chain combines TRBV4-2 with TRBJ1-2; TRBD1 is a possible D gene (5 bases). The V and J ends lost 0 bases and 4 bases respectively, with 15 bases between them. CDR1 is LGHNA, CDR2 YNFKEQ, per germline. The CDR3 loop spans 16 amino acids. The DNA of the CDR3 is TGTGCCAGCAGCCAAGAGACGGCCAGGGTGCCCTATGGCTACACCTTC. Its protein is CASSQETARVPYGYTF.

This clonotype showed up many times. This chain joins TRBV7-8 and TRBJ2-3; D unclear. The CDR3 totals 14 residues. From germline, CDR1 is SGHVS and CDR2 FQNEAQ. V was trimmed by 7 bases and J by 0 bases, leaving 11 bases between them. CDR3 DNA sequence: TGTGCCAGCACCACTGACTTAAGCACAGATACGCAGTATTTT. Translation gives CASTTDLSTDTQYF.

This clonotype was recorded at least ten times. The J gene is TRBJ2-3, the V gene TRBV11-3, with 8 positions matching TRBD1. The V and J ends lost 5 bases and 1 base, in that order; junction bases with no gene match: 11. Germline CDR1 reads SGHNT; CDR2 reads YENEEA. This CDR3 has 17 amino acids. The CDR3 here is CASSPFGQGLGTDTQYF. CDR3 DNA: TGTGCCAGCAGCCCGTTTGGACAGGGTCTAGGCACAGATACGCAGTATTTT.

This clonotype was detected ten times or more. The chain recombines TRBV6-2 or TRBV6-3 with TRBJ2-1, with 13 bases that match TRBD2. The CDR3 sequence is 14 residues long. The trim removed 7 bases at V and 9 bases at J, leaving 6 bases unmatched. CDR1 is MNHEY and CDR2 is SVGEGT in the germline V gene. The CDR3 here is CASTRTSGSGEQFF. The CDR3 DNA sequence: TGTGCCAGCACCAGGACTAGCGGGAGCGGTGAGCAGTTCTTC.

This clonotype was seen many times. V is TRBV18 and J is TRBJ2-5, with 9 bases that match TRBD1. After removal of 4 bases from V and 4 bases from J, the junction contained 10 bases not matched to a gene. The germline V gene has CDR1 KGHSH and CDR2 LQKENI. This CDR3 has 16 amino acids. CDR3 in DNA: TGTGCCAGCTCACTAAACAACCCGGGACAGGGAGAGACCCAGTACTTC. It encodes CASSLNNPGQGETQYF.

This clonotype appeared a few times. This chain links TRBV5-6 with TRBJ2-1, with D unresolved. Trimming took off 1 base at V and 7 bases at J, with 15 bases between the two ends. Germline CDR1 reads SGHDT; CDR2 reads YYEEEE. CDR3 length: 15 amino acids. The CDR3 spells CASSLQPSHWNEQFF. The CDR3 coding sequence is TGTGCCAGCAGCTTGCAACCATCACACTGGAATGAGCAGTTCTTC.

There are many counts of this clonotype. CDR3 region: CASSAPGTGGYYEQYF. The DNA of the CDR3 is TGTGCCAGCAGTGCCCCCGGGACAGGGGGGTATTACGAGCAGTACTTC. V usage is TRBV28 and J usage is TRBJ2-7; 11 bases agree with TRBD1. The CDR3 contains 16 residues. Trimming took 5 bases from V and 4 from J; bases not matched to a gene: 10. The germline gives CDR1 MDHEN, CDR2 SYDVKM.

This clonotype was counted only a few times. CDR3 residues: CASSMKGAGQAFF. The DNA of the CDR3 is TGTGCCAGTAGTATGAAGGGGGCCGGGCAAGCTTTCTTT. V usage is TRBV19 and J usage is TRBJ1-1; 7 nucleotides agree with TRBD1. V dropped 3 bases and J dropped 9; count of bases not matched to a gene: 7. This CDR3 region has 13 residues. Germline loops: CDR1 LNHDA, CDR2 SQIVND (reference sequence).

V gene TRBV6-6 combines with J gene TRBJ2-7, with TRBD1 matching 8 bases. Germline V CDR1 and CDR2: MNHNY, SVGAGI (reference sequence). Germline trimming cut 0 bases from V and 5 bases from J; bases unmatched to any gene: 6. This CDR3 comprises 15 residues. For the CDR3, the DNA is TGTGCCAGCAGTTACTCGTGGACAGGGCTCCACGAGCAGTACTTC. It translates to CASSYSWTGLHEQYF.

In this sample, this clonotype turned up a few times. The chain has TRBV12-3 or TRBV12-4 and TRBJ1-3, with D unresolved. The CDR3 loop spans 12 amino acids. The V gene lost 4 bases and the J gene lost 8 bases, with 9 bases spanning the gap. The CDR3 DNA follows: TGTGCCAGCAGTTCGGCTGGGTACACCATATATTTT. It codes for CASSSAGYTIYF.

This clonotype was recorded at least ten times. In DNA form, the CDR3 reads TGTGCCAGCAGTTTAAACTGGGAAACGGTGCAGTACTTC. Amino acids: CASSLNWETVQYF. The chain has TRBV12-3 or TRBV12-4 and TRBJ2-7, with D unclear. The CDR3 has 13 residues. The V gene lost 2 bases and the J gene lost 9 bases, with 14 bases spanning the gap.

This clonotype was recorded many times. J is TRBJ2-3 and V is TRBV12-3 or TRBV12-4, with 7 bases fitting TRBD2. The CDR3 totals 16 residues. V lost 1 base and J lost 1; bases outside the gene matches: 5. CDR3 region: CASSLGRERGTDTQYF. In DNA, the CDR3 is TGTGCCAGCAGTTTAGGGCGGGAGAGGGGCACAGATACGCAGTATTTT.

This clonotype has a handful of counts. The CDR3 region is CASSQDPGLAFNTGELFF. CDR3 nucleotides: TGTGCCAGCAGCCAAGATCCCGGACTAGCATTTAACACCGGGGAGCTGTTTTTT. The chain combines TRBV14 with TRBJ2-2; TRBD2 aligns across 8 bases. Germline CDR1 SGHDN, CDR2 FVKESK. V trimming: 0 bases; J trimming: 2 bases; junction bases outside the gene matches: 8. The CDR3 totals 18 residues.

V gene TRBV11-2 combines with J gene TRBJ1-5, with 10 bases identical to TRBD1. Germline-derived CDR1 and CDR2 are SGHAT and FQNNGV. V lost 3 bases, J lost 7 bases, and 6 bases stayed unmatched. CDR3 length: 15 residues. The CDR3 reads CASSFRDRGGQPQHF. In nucleotides, the CDR3 is TGTGCCAGCAGCTTCCGGGACAGGGGTGGGCAGCCCCAGCATTTT. The complete variable domain, with remaining parts taken from reference TRBV11-2 and TRBJ1-5, reads EAGVAQSPRYKIIEKRQSVAFWCNPISGHATLYWYQQILGQGPKLLIQFQNNGVVDDSQLPKDRFSAERLKGVDSTLKIQPAKLEDSAVYLCASSFRDRGGQPQHFGDGTRLSIL.

This clonotype came up many times. V and J are TRBV28 and TRBJ1-2; TRBD1 is a possible D gene (5 bases). Trimming left V 6 bases short and J 2 bases short, with 16 bases between. CDR3 length: 15 residues. Germline CDR1 and CDR2: MDHEN and SYDVKM. As DNA, the CDR3 is TGTGCCAGCAGCGCCGTGGTAGGGGCGAACTATGGCTACACCTTC. It translates to CASSAVVGANYGYTF.

Points on this clonotype: Since a much larger clone is just one base distant, this may be a read error. The V gene is TRBV5-5, the J gene TRBJ2-5; 8 nucleotides align to TRBD2. CDR3 length: 13 residues. Looked up from germline, CDR1 is SGHKS and CDR2 is YYEKEE (reference sequence). J gave up 9 bases and V 0 bases, and 4 bases lay outside the gene matches. CDR3 loop: CASSLASREAQYF. CDR3 DNA sequence: TGTGCCAGCAGCTTGGCCTCGCGGGAGGCCCAGTACTTC.

This clonotype was recorded at least ten times. This chain joins TRBV30 and TRBJ2-5; the D gene is possibly TRBD2 (5 bases). Trimming took 3 bases from V and 1 from J, leaving 12 bases between them. CDR3 length equals 14 residues. Looked up from germline, CDR1 is GTSNPN and CDR2 is SVGIG (reference sequence). The CDR3 reads CAWRHGISQETQYF. The CDR3 region has the DNA TGTGCCTGGAGACACGGGATTTCCCAAGAGACCCAGTACTTC.

There are many counts of this clonotype. Here the CDR3 reads CASSYVGQGAYEQYF. CDR3 DNA sequence: TGTGCCAGCAGTTACGTCGGCCAGGGGGCGTACGAGCAGTACTTC. The chain combines TRBV6-5 with TRBJ2-7; 8 bases align to TRBD1. Germline V gene sequence: CDR1 MNHEY, CDR2 SVGAGI. This CDR3 region has 15 residues. J gave up 4 bases and V 2 bases, and 7 bases lay outside the gene matches.

This clonotype was found many times. The chain couples TRBV6-1 to TRBJ2-7; the D gene could be TRBD1 or TRBD2 (5 bases each). V lost 5 bases to trimming and J lost 7 bases, with 15 bases between them. This CDR3 has 13 amino acids. Germline values: CDR1 MNHNS, CDR2 SASEGT. The DNA for the CDR3 is TGTGCCAGCAGTTTGACCGGGACGCGTGAGCAGTACTTC. It is translated as CASSLTGTREQYF.

Written as DNA, the CDR3 is TGTGCCATCAGTGATTTGCAGGGGAACCAGCCCCAGCATTTT. Encoded protein: CAISDLQGNQPQHF. The V call is TRBV10-3, the J call TRBJ1-5; maybe TRBD1 (6 bases). Germline V gives CDR1 ENHRY, CDR2 SYGVKD. The CDR3 is made up of 14 amino acids. With 3 bases removed from V and 7 bases from J, the gap between germline ends came to 13 bases.

This clonotype was seen ten or more times. The J gene is TRBJ1-6, the V gene TRBV6-1, with 7 bases identical to TRBD1. This CDR3 has 14 amino acids. The ends lost 6 bases at V and 10 bases at J; junction bases unmatched: 9. Germline loops: CDR1 MNHNS, CDR2 SASEGT. CDR3 amino acids: CASRPTGVESPLHF. The CDR3 bases are TGTGCCAGCAGACCTACAGGGGTAGAGTCACCCCTCCACTTT.

V gene TRBV20-1 combines with J gene TRBJ2-3, with TRBD1 matching over 8 bases. V trimming: 1 base; J trimming: 7 bases; junction bases outside the gene matches: 7. Germline CDR1 and CDR2: DFQATT and SNEGSKA (reference sequence). The CDR3 is 14 amino acids. The CDR3 spells CSARGTGGMNTQYF. The CDR3 nucleotides read TGCAGTGCTAGAGGCACAGGGGGGATGAATACGCAGTATTTT.

This clonotype was counted at least ten times. V usage is TRBV20-1 and J usage is TRBJ1-2, with 8 bases matching TRBD1. The CDR3 is 12 amino acids. V shed 5 bases and J 9 bases; nucleotides not matched to a gene: 8. Germline V gene lookup returns CDR1 DFQATT and CDR2 SNEGSKA (reference sequence). CDR3 residues: CSALGQGASYTF. The CDR3 nucleotides read TGCAGTGCTCTGGGCCAGGGGGCGAGCTACACCTTC.

Many counts were recorded for this clonotype. This chain uses TRBV20-1 with TRBJ2-7; D gene ambiguous. Trimming left V 3 bases short and J 5 bases short, with 8 bases between. Per the germline V gene, CDR1 is DFQATT and CDR2 is SNEGSKA (reference sequence). The CDR3 spans 11 residues. The CDR3, as DNA: TGCAGTGCTAGGGCCCTCGACGAGCAGTACTTC. Protein: CSARALDEQYF.

This clonotype was seen a handful of times. The V and J genes are TRBV6-2 or TRBV6-3 and TRBJ1-5; D is unresolved. V was shortened by 8 bases and J by 6 bases, with 14 bases between the two germline ends. Germline V gene data show CDR1 as MNHEY and CDR2 as SVGEGT. CDR3 length equals 13 residues. For the CDR3, the DNA is TGTGCCAGCGACATCCGCGGGAGTCAGCCCCAGCATTTT. Protein sequence: CASDIRGSQPQHF.

This clonotype was counted at least ten times. The chain links TRBV20-1 to TRBJ2-3; 13 nucleotides align to TRBD2. CDR3 length equals 17 residues. After removal of 6 bases from V and 2 bases from J, the junction contained 11 bases not matched to a gene. Per the germline V gene, CDR1 is DFQATT and CDR2 is SNEGSKA (reference sequence). This CDR3 is CSAVKGLAGLFTDTQYF. CDR3 sequence (DNA): TGCAGTGCAGTCAAGGGACTAGCGGGACTGTTCACAGATACGCAGTATTTT.

In its sample, this clonotype was seen once. This chain joins TRBV7-9 and TRBJ2-1, with D perhaps TRBD2 (5 bases). Trimming cost V 5 bases and J 6 bases, with 8 bases left between them. The CDR3 totals 12 residues. Germline values: CDR1 SEHNR, CDR2 FQNEAQ (reference sequence). The CDR3 region has the DNA TGTGCCAGCAGCCTCACTAGCAATGAGCAGTTCTTC. Its translation: CASSLTSNEQFF.